Following are 30 T cell receptor beta chains from one sample sequenced in a study of cytomegalovirus exposure and HLA in healthy donors (dated by TCRdb to the late 2010s). Library prep was done by the immunoSEQ multiplex PCR assay. A mixture of 60 forward primers for TCR Vbeta segments and 13 reverse primers for TCR Jbeta segments was used in the multiplex PCR. Held by TCRdb, this immuneACCESS table contains in-frame sequences only and omits some clones. Under half of the omission traces to an unresolved V gene where checked; the cause of the rest is unknown. The sample includes about 70,000 clones, with 80% to 90% observed a single time. The ten most abundant clones make up roughly 2% of the sample. Sequencing input: PBMCs. Receptor source: a young woman in good health and CMV-seronegative.

The chain is built from TRBV7-9 and TRBJ2-1; 12 nucleotides align to TRBD2. With 6 bases clipped from V and 4 bases from J, the junction kept 7 bases outside the gene matches. The CDR3 totals 16 residues. CDR1 and CDR2 (germline): SEHNR, FQNEAQ (reference sequence). The CDR3 sequence: CASRLTSGSRYNEQFF. The CDR3 nucleotides read TGTGCCAGCAGGTTGACTAGCGGGAGTCGATACAATGAGCAGTTCTTC. The full variable domain, rest sourced from reference TRBV7-9 and TRBJ2-1, is DTGVSQNPRHKITKRGQNVTFRCDPISEHNRLYWYRQTLGQGPEFLTYFQNEAQLEKSRLLSDRFSAERPKGSFSTLEIQRTEQGDSAMYLCASRLTSGSRYNEQFFGPGTRLTVL.

V usage is TRBV7-2 and J usage is TRBJ2-5; 7 bases line up with TRBD2. The junction had 1 base not matched to a gene; V was cut back by 2 bases and J by 4 bases. The CDR3 length is 13 residues. Germline loops: CDR1 SGHTA, CDR2 FQGNSA. This chain's CDR3 is CASSLTSAETQYF. The CDR3 DNA reads TGTGCCAGCAGCTTAACTAGCGCAGAGACCCAGTACTTC.

This clone was seen a few times. V and J are TRBV6-5 and TRBJ2-7; 9 positions match TRBD1. The CDR3 is 14 residues long. The V segment lost 6 bases and the J segment 2 bases; nucleotides outside the gene matches: 5. Germline-derived CDR1 and CDR2 are MNHEY and SVGAGI. DNA of the CDR3: TGTGCCAGCAGCCGGGGACAGGGACCCTACGAGCAGTACTTC. This gives the protein CASSRGQGPYEQYF.

V usage is TRBV18 and J usage is TRBJ2-1, with TRBD2 matching 7 bases. Germline V gene lookup returns CDR1 KGHSH and CDR2 LQKENI. Trimming cost V 6 bases and J 2 bases; bases outside gene matches: 4. This CDR3 has 14 residues. The CDR3 here is CASSYGGAYNEQFF. In DNA form, the CDR3 reads TGTGCCAGCTCTTATGGGGGGGCCTACAATGAGCAGTTCTTC.

The genes are TRBV7-2 and TRBJ1-2; TRBD1 matches 7 bases. This CDR3 is 15 amino acids long. Germline lookup yields CDR1 SGHTA and CDR2 FQGNSA. Trimming took 5 bases from V and 4 from J; bases not matched to a gene: 10. CDR3 in DNA: TGTGCCAGCAGCCCGGAGATGACAGGGTTCTATGGCTACACCTTC. This translates into CASSPEMTGFYGYTF.

This clone was seen more than once but under ten times. The chain uses TRBV5-4 and TRBJ1-4; a weak D match, TRBD1 (6 bases). The germline V gene has CDR1 SGHNT and CDR2 YYREEE (reference sequence). V was pared by 4 bases and J by 8 bases, with 21 bases between. The CDR3 has 16 amino acids. The DNA of the CDR3 is TGTGCCAGCAGCCCGGGACAAAATAAGGGGGGGGAAAAACTGTTTTTT. Protein sequence: CASSPGQNKGGEKLFF.

The chain joins TRBV5-1 to TRBJ2-3; D not resolved. Germline CDR1 reads SGHRS; CDR2 reads YFSETQ. There are 12 residues in the CDR3. V lost 2 bases and J 4 bases, leaving 5 bases between the germline ends. CDR3 coding DNA: TGCGCCAGCAGCTTCCGAGCAGATACGCAGTATTTT. Encoded protein: CASSFRADTQYF.

This sequence joins TRBV28 and TRBJ1-4; 8 bases align to TRBD1. Germline V gives CDR1 MDHEN, CDR2 SYDVKM. This CDR3 spans 14 amino acids. J gave up 8 bases and V 3 bases, and 5 bases lay outside the gene matches. The CDR3 region is CASSFPGGEEKLFF. DNA for the CDR3: TGTGCCAGCAGTTTCCCAGGGGGCGAAGAAAAACTGTTTTTT.

The sample holds one count of this clone. The rearrangement links TRBV19 to TRBJ2-5; 7 bases are a match to TRBD2. The V segment lost 1 base and the J segment 4 bases; nucleotides outside the gene matches: 0. This CDR3 comprises 13 residues. Per germline, CDR1 LNHDA and CDR2 SQIVND (reference sequence). CDR3 region: CASSIGGRETQYF. CDR3 coding DNA: TGTGCCAGTAGTATAGGCGGGAGAGAGACCCAGTACTTC.

This clone was counted only a few times. The genes are TRBV4-1 and TRBJ2-6; D gene unclear. Germline CDR1 is MGHRA and CDR2 is YSYEKL. The V end was cut by 4 bases, the J end by 0 bases, with 10 bases between. The CDR3 is 16 residues long. The CDR3 bases are TGCGCCAGCAGCCCACAGTCATCCTCTGGGGCCAACGTCCTGACTTTC. Protein: CASSPQSSSGANVLTF.

This sequence joins TRBV30 and TRBJ1-5; tentatively, D is TRBD1 (6 bases). The germline V gene has CDR1 GTSNPN and CDR2 SVGIG (reference sequence). The V and J ends lost 3 bases and 2 bases respectively, with 14 bases between them. There are 15 residues in the CDR3. Here the CDR3 DNA reads TGTGCCTGGAGGAAGGGGGACGTGCGCAATCAGCCCCAGCATTTT. Protein sequence: CAWRKGDVRNQPQHF.

This chain connects TRBV11-1 to TRBJ2-2; 8 positions agree with TRBD2. Germline-derived CDR1 and CDR2 are SGHAT and FQDESV (reference sequence). The CDR3 has 16 amino acids. V gave up 5 bases and J gave up 0 bases; unmatched junction bases: 5. The CDR3 is CASSRKLAANTGELFF. CDR3 nucleotide sequence: TGTGCCAGCAGCCGAAAACTAGCGGCGAACACCGGGGAGCTGTTTTTT.

This chain uses TRBV15 with TRBJ1-4; TRBD1 is a possible D gene (6 bases). From germline, CDR1 is LNHNV and CDR2 YYDKDF (reference sequence). V was pared by 0 bases and J by 4 bases, with 9 bases between. This CDR3 has 15 residues. This CDR3 reads CATSRDLQGNEKLFF. In DNA, the CDR3 is TGTGCCACCAGCAGAGATCTACAGGGTAATGAAAAACTGTTTTTT. Combining the CDR3 with reference TRBV15 and TRBJ1-4 gives the whole variable domain DAMVIQNPRYQVTQFGKPVTLSCSQTLNHNVMYWYQQKSSQAPKLLFHYYDKDFNNEADTPDNFQSRRPNTSFCFLDIRSPGLGDTAMYLCATSRDLQGNEKLFFGSGTQLSVL.

This clone has just one count. V is TRBV5-6 and J is TRBJ2-1; 7 nucleotides agree with TRBD1. V lost 0 bases to trimming and J lost 7 bases; unmatched junction nucleotides: 13. From germline, CDR1 is SGHDT and CDR2 YYEEEE. The CDR3 spans 17 residues. CDR3 nucleotides: TGTGCCAGCAGCTTGGTGCGACAGGGATGGGTAGTGAATGAGCAGTTCTTC. Protein: CASSLVRQGWVVNEQFF. The full variable domain, completed using reference TRBV5-6 and TRBJ2-1, is DAGVTQSPTHLIKTRGQQVTLRCSPKSGHDTVSWYQQALGQGPQFIFQYYEEEERQRGNFPDRFSGHQFPNYSSELNVNALLLGDSALYLCASSLVRQGWVVNEQFFGPGTRLTVL.

The chain has TRBV19 and TRBJ2-1, with 11 nucleotides matching TRBD2. Germline assignment: CDR1 LNHDA and CDR2 SQIVND (reference sequence). This CDR3 comprises 19 residues. V dropped 4 bases and J dropped 0; count of bases not matched to a gene: 11. CDR3 loop: CASSTIGLAGLSSYNEQFF. DNA of the CDR3: TGTGCCAGTAGTACCATAGGACTAGCGGGCCTGAGCTCCTACAATGAGCAGTTCTTC.

This chain links TRBV25-1 with TRBJ2-5; TRBD1 matches at 10 bases. This CDR3 contains 16 residues. J gave up 5 bases and V 4 bases, and 10 bases lay outside the gene matches. Per the germline V gene, CDR1 is MGHDK and CDR2 is SYGVNS. CDR3 sequence reads: CASSVQGQGMIETQYF. The CDR3, as DNA: TGTGCCAGCAGTGTGCAGGGACAGGGGATGATTGAGACCCAGTACTTC.

The chain recombines TRBV5-8 with TRBJ2-7; TRBD2 matches 10 bases. CDR3 length equals 16 residues. The germline V gene has CDR1 SGHTS and CDR2 YDEGEE. V was pared by 5 bases and J by 3 bases, with 11 bases of the junction left unmatched. CDR3 region: CASRPKAGLASYEQYF. The CDR3 nucleotides are TGTGCCAGCAGGCCGAAGGCGGGACTAGCGAGCTACGAGCAGTACTTC. The whole variable domain, remainder taken from reference TRBV5-8 and TRBJ2-7, is EAGVTQSPTHLIKTRGQQATLRCSPISGHTSVYWYQQALGLGLQFLLWYDEGEERNRGNFPPRFSGRQFPNYSSELNVNALELEDSALYLCASRPKAGLASYEQYFGPGTRLTVT.

This rearrangement joins TRBV11-1 to TRBJ1-3; TRBD1 might be the D (6 bases). The CDR3 extends over 14 amino acids. V was trimmed by 5 bases and J by 0 bases, leaving 8 bases between them. The germline CDR1 and CDR2 sequences are SGHAT and FQDESV (reference sequence). The DNA for the CDR3 is TGTGCCAGCAGCCGGACAGTCTCTGGAAACACCATATATTTT. It translates to CASSRTVSGNTIYF.

This clone came up a few times. This rearrangement joins TRBV6-5 to TRBJ2-7; TRBD2 matches 7 bases. Germline V gene lookup returns CDR1 MNHEY and CDR2 SVGAGI. This CDR3 region has 15 residues. V trimming: 5 bases; J trimming: 5 bases; junction bases outside the gene matches: 12. CDR3 in amino acids: CASSPPGLTRHEQYF. The CDR3 DNA reads TGTGCCAGCAGTCCACCGGGACTAACCCGACACGAGCAGTACTTC.

The genes are TRBV18 and TRBJ1-5, with D tentatively TRBD1 (5 bases). The V end was cut by 8 bases, the J end by 0 bases, with 14 bases between. The CDR3 length is 15 residues. The germline V gene has CDR1 KGHSH and CDR2 LQKENI. In DNA, the CDR3 is TGTGCCAGCACCGCGGGACTAAATAGCAATCAGCCCCAGCATTTT. This translates into CASTAGLNSNQPQHF.

V gene TRBV7-9 combines with J gene TRBJ2-3; 8 bases line up with TRBD1. Trimming took 5 bases from V and 0 from J; bases not matched to a gene: 7. The CDR3 has 16 residues. The germline CDR1 and CDR2 sequences are SEHNR and FQNEAQ (reference sequence). Here the CDR3 DNA reads TGTGCCAGCAGCGGCGGACAGGGCCGTAGCACAGATACGCAGTATTTT. Its protein product is CASSGGQGRSTDTQYF.

This sequence joins TRBV28 and TRBJ1-1, with D unresolved. Trimming took 7 bases from V and 3 from J, leaving 18 bases between them. This CDR3 is built from 15 residues. The germline gives CDR1 MDHEN, CDR2 SYDVKM. CDR3 loop: CASIQWGVTDTEAFF. The CDR3 coding sequence is TGTGCCAGCATCCAATGGGGAGTTACGGACACTGAAGCTTTCTTT.

The J gene is TRBJ2-3, the V gene TRBV7-9; the D is unclear. Germline V gene data show CDR1 as SEHNR and CDR2 as FQNEAQ (reference sequence). The ends were cut back, 1 base at V and 10 bases at J, with 6 bases in the middle. The CDR3 extends over 11 amino acids. CDR3 sequence reads: CASSLDPAQYF. The CDR3 DNA follows: TGTGCCAGCAGCTTAGATCCAGCGCAGTATTTT. The full variable domain, its missing parts supplied by reference TRBV7-9 and TRBJ2-3, is DTGVSQNPRHKITKRGQNVTFRCDPISEHNRLYWYRQTLGQGPEFLTYFQNEAQLEKSRLLSDRFSAERPKGSFSTLEIQRTEQGDSAMYLCASSLDPAQYFGPGTRLTVL.

The chain employs TRBV7-9 and TRBJ1-1, with D hard to call. V lost 6 bases and J 4 bases, leaving 18 bases between the germline ends. Germline V CDR1 and CDR2: SEHNR, FQNEAQ (reference sequence). This CDR3 contains 15 residues. The CDR3 nucleotides are TGTGCCAGCAGTTTGGGTAGCGCGCGGAGCACTGAAGCTTTCTTT. Protein product: CASSLGSARSTEAFF.

The table lists this clone with a count of one. The J gene is TRBJ1-3, the V gene TRBV14; D is undetermined. CDR1 is SGHDN, CDR2 FVKESK, per germline. The V and J ends lost 0 bases and 0 bases respectively, with 9 bases between them. This CDR3 comprises 16 residues. CDR3 in amino acids: CASSQDLPDSGNTIYF. CDR3 DNA sequence: TGTGCCAGCAGCCAAGACCTCCCAGACTCTGGAAACACCATATATTTT.

The chain employs TRBV5-1 and TRBJ2-3, with 8 nucleotides matching TRBD2. Germline values: CDR1 SGHRS, CDR2 YFSETQ. The CDR3 extends over 18 amino acids. V trimming: 3 bases; J trimming: 5 bases; junction bases outside the gene matches: 17. CDR3 bases: TGCGCCAGCAGCTCCGCCGGTGGTTCTACGGGGGGGGGAGATACGCAGTATTTT. This translates into CASSSAGGSTGGGDTQYF.

This clone was seen only a few times. The chain is built from TRBV30 and TRBJ2-1, with 9 bases identical to TRBD2. The CDR3 length is 14 residues. V gave up 3 bases and J gave up 6 bases; unmatched junction bases: 6. The germline gives CDR1 GTSNPN, CDR2 SVGIG (reference sequence). The CDR3 DNA reads TGTGCCTGGAGCGCGACTAGCGGTTTCAATGAGCAGTTCTTC. Its translation: CAWSATSGFNEQFF. The whole variable domain, filled in from reference TRBV30 and TRBJ2-1, reads SQTIHQWPATLVQPVGSPLSLECTVEGTSNPNLYWYRQAAGRGLQLLFYSVGIGQISSEVPQNLSASRPQDRQFILSSKKLLLSDSGFYLCAWSATSGFNEQFFGPGTRLTVL.

The CDR3 is CASSPIAGVSDTQYF. The DNA of the CDR3 is TGTGCCAGCAGCCCCATAGCGGGAGTCTCAGATACGCAGTATTTT. J is TRBJ2-3 and V is TRBV7-8; 9 bases are shared with TRBD2. Per the germline V gene, CDR1 is SGHVS and CDR2 is FQNEAQ. This CDR3 spans 15 amino acids. Trimming removed 5 bases from V and 4 bases from J; junction bases left unmatched: 7.

The chain employs TRBV19 and TRBJ2-7, with 10 bases fitting TRBD1. The CDR3 totals 14 residues. CDR1 and CDR2 (germline): LNHDA, SQIVND (reference sequence). V dropped 5 bases and J dropped 3; count of bases not matched to a gene: 4. For the CDR3, the DNA is TGTGCCAGTAGTCCCCGGACAGGGGGCTACGAGCAGTACTTC. The encoded protein is CASSPRTGGYEQYF.

The chain links TRBV27 to TRBJ1-1; D may be TRBD1 (6 bases). V lost 1 base and J 5 bases, leaving 17 bases between the germline ends. The germline V gene encodes CDR1 MNHEY and CDR2 SMNVEV (reference sequence). There are 16 residues in the CDR3. CDR3 in amino acids: CASSLLGARGVTEAFF. The CDR3, as DNA: TGTGCCAGCAGTTTATTGGGTGCCAGGGGTGTGACTGAAGCTTTCTTT.